The next 30 T cell receptor beta chains were all read from a single sample in a study of cytomegalovirus exposure and HLA in healthy donors. The study ran its PCR with 60 Vbeta and 13 Jbeta primers. TCRdb keeps only in-frame clones here, not all; method: immunoSEQ multiplex PCR. The table records 90,000 to 110,000 clones, under 85% of them present only once. The sequenced material came from PBMCs. The receptor set was obtained from a man aged 40-50 years in good health and CMV-seronegative.

This clone was seen only a few times. The gene calls are TRBV11-2 and TRBJ1-1; D unclear. V was shortened by 5 bases and J by 4 bases, with 14 bases between the two germline ends. CDR1 is SGHAT, CDR2 FQNNGV, per germline. This CDR3 is built from 14 residues. In DNA, the CDR3 is TGTGCCAGCAGCCCGACGCGGGCGGCCACTGAAGCTTTCTTT. It translates to CASSPTRAATEAFF.

V and J are TRBV2 and TRBJ1-2, with 12 nucleotides matching TRBD1. Per germline, CDR1 SNHLY and CDR2 FYNNEI. The CDR3 is 17 amino acids. With V trimmed by 3 bases and J by 3 bases, 8 bases remained unmatched. DNA for the CDR3: TGTGCCAGCAGTGAGACCGGGACAGGGGGCGTACACTATGGCTACACCTTC. Protein: CASSETGTGGVHYGYTF.

The chain carries TRBV5-1 and TRBJ2-7; D remains ambiguous. Germline lookup yields CDR1 SGHRS and CDR2 YFSETQ. Between the trimmed V and J ends, which lost 0 bases and 6 bases, there was a span of 7 bases. This CDR3 contains 12 residues. The CDR3 nucleotides read TGCGCCAGCAGCTTGGTCCCAGGCGAGCAGTACTTC. Translation: CASSLVPGEQYF.

J is TRBJ2-7 and V is TRBV28; possible D gene TRBD2, 5 bases. Trimming pared 3 bases from V and 0 bases from J, leaving 12 bases between. The CDR3 extends over 15 amino acids. Germline V gene lookup returns CDR1 MDHEN and CDR2 SYDVKM. The CDR3, as DNA: TGTGCCAGCAGTTTCTACAGCGGCCCCTCCTACGAGCAGTACTTC. Its protein is CASSFYSGPSYEQYF. The variable domain in full, completed from reference TRBV28 and TRBJ2-7, reads DVKVTQSSRYLVKRTGEKVFLECVQDMDHENMFWYRQDPGLGLRLIYFSYDVKMKEKGDIPEGYSVSREKKERFSLILESASTNQTSMYLCASSFYSGPSYEQYFGPGTRLTVT.

This clone came up a few times. The rearrangement joins TRBV4-3 to TRBJ1-4; 8 bases map to TRBD1. Germline V gene data show CDR1 as LGHNA and CDR2 as YSLEER. The CDR3 has 15 residues. J was trimmed by 8 bases and V by 1 base; bases with no gene match: 6. The CDR3 bases are TGCGCCAGCAGCCAAGGCGGGGACAGGACGGAAAAACTGTTTTTT. Its protein product is CASSQGGDRTEKLFF.

V usage is TRBV27 and J usage is TRBJ2-3; TRBD2 might be the D (6 bases). Trimming left V 4 bases short and J 4 bases short, with 21 bases between. CDR3 length: 17 residues. CDR1 MNHEY and CDR2 SMNVEV come from the germline V gene (reference sequence). The CDR3 protein is CASSSGLWGTPADTQYF. The CDR3 region has the DNA TGTGCCAGCAGTTCTGGTTTGTGGGGGACTCCAGCAGATACGCAGTATTTT.

This clone was found a few times. The J gene is TRBJ2-7, the V gene TRBV7-6; 9 bases are a match to TRBD1. CDR3 length: 14 amino acids. V shed 5 bases and J 7 bases; nucleotides not matched to a gene: 9. Germline assignment: CDR1 SGHVS and CDR2 FNYEAQ. The CDR3 bases are TGTGCCAGCAGCCCAGGGGACAGGGTGAGTGAGCAGTACTTC. Translated: CASSPGDRVSEQYF.

The J gene is TRBJ1-1, the V gene TRBV4-1; 9 bases match TRBD1. Trimming cost V 3 bases and J 1 base; bases outside gene matches: 6. The CDR3 has 16 residues. The V gene's germline CDR1 is MGHRA and CDR2 YSYEKL. The CDR3 is CASSQGQGRRNTEAFF. The CDR3, as DNA: TGCGCCAGCAGCCAGGGACAGGGCCGGAGGAACACTGAAGCTTTCTTT.

This rearrangement joins TRBV4-2 to TRBJ1-5; D unresolved. The V end lost 3 bases, the J end lost 0 bases, and 9 bases lay between the germline ends. CDR1 and CDR2 from the germline V gene are LGHNA and YNFKEQ. This CDR3 has 15 amino acids. CDR3 amino acids: CASSHDFNSNQPQHF. For the CDR3, the DNA is TGTGCCAGCAGCCACGACTTCAATAGCAATCAGCCCCAGCATTTT.

The chain has TRBV27 and TRBJ2-5, with 8 bases lining up with TRBD2. The CDR3 covers 14 residues. Germline-derived CDR1 and CDR2 are MNHEY and SMNVEV (reference sequence). V shed 6 bases and J 7 bases; nucleotides not matched to a gene: 10. CDR3 sequence reads: CASSPRGAVGTQYF. The CDR3 DNA is TGTGCCAGCAGCCCGCGGGGGGCCGTAGGGACCCAGTACTTC.

A few counts support this clone. CDR3: CASSLGDRGLENTIYF. DNA of the CDR3: TGCGCCAGCAGCTTGGGGGACAGGGGTTTGGAAAACACCATATATTTT. This rearrangement joins TRBV5-1 to TRBJ1-3; 10 bases match TRBD1. Germline assignment: CDR1 SGHRS and CDR2 YFSETQ. CDR3 length: 16 residues. V lost 0 bases, J lost 6 bases, and 6 bases stayed unmatched. The whole variable domain, remainder taken from reference TRBV5-1 and TRBJ1-3, is KAGVTQTPRYLIKTRGQQVTLSCSPISGHRSVSWYQQTPGQGLQFLFEYFSETQRNKGNFPGRFSGRQFSNSRSEMNVSTLELGDSALYLCASSLGDRGLENTIYFGEGSWLTVV.

V is TRBV7-2 and J is TRBJ2-3; 12 nucleotides align to TRBD2. Germline V lookup: CDR1 SGHTA, CDR2 FQGNSA. The CDR3 loop spans 18 amino acids. V dropped 6 bases and J dropped 0; count of bases not matched to a gene: 10. This CDR3 reads CASSLGNLAGGSTDTQYF. The CDR3 DNA reads as TGTGCCAGCAGTTTGGGGAACCTAGCGGGGGGGAGCACAGATACGCAGTATTTT.

The table lists this clone with many counts. The rearrangement links TRBV14 to TRBJ2-1; TRBD1 agrees at 12 bases. V was clipped by 1 base and J by 9 bases; unmatched bases: 4. The CDR3 sequence is 15 residues long. Per germline, CDR1 SGHDN and CDR2 FVKESK. The CDR3 nucleotides are TGTGCCAGCAGCCAAGCAAGGGGACAGGGGGCTGAGCAGTTCTTC. It yields the protein CASSQARGQGAEQFF.

V usage is TRBV7-6 and J usage is TRBJ2-5, with D possibly matching TRBD2 (5 bases). The J call may not be correct, given that the DNA end is closer to TRBJ2-7. The CDR3 extends over 15 amino acids. Germline loops: CDR1 SGHVS, CDR2 FNYEAQ. The chain's CDR3 is CASSLINRGSTEQYF. The CDR3 DNA reads as TGTGCCAGCAGCTTAATAAATCGGGGTTCCACCGAGCAGTACTTC.

The chain is built from TRBV7-8 and TRBJ1-6, with TRBD1 matching 8 bases. Per germline, CDR1 SGHVS and CDR2 FQNEAQ. The CDR3 is 15 residues long. J lost 10 bases, V lost 2 bases, and 7 bases had no gene match. CDR3: CASSLTGQGRSPLHF. The CDR3 DNA sequence: TGTGCCAGCAGCTTAACCGGACAGGGACGATCACCCCTCCACTTT.

The chain is built from TRBV4-3 and TRBJ2-7; D is uncertain. CDR3 length: 15 amino acids. Germline V gene lookup returns CDR1 LGHNA and CDR2 YSLEER. The V gene lost 1 base and the J gene lost 0 bases, with 10 bases spanning the gap. As DNA, the CDR3 is TGCGCCAGCAGCCAAGTTTGGGCTGCCTCCTACGAGCAGTACTTC. Protein product: CASSQVWAASYEQYF.

The chain links TRBV6-5 to TRBJ1-2; D may be TRBD1 (6 bases). Trimming took off 6 bases at V and 0 bases at J, with 14 bases between the two ends. Looked up from germline, CDR1 is MNHEY and CDR2 is SVGAGI. The length of the CDR3 is 15 residues. The CDR3 nucleotides are TGTGCCAGCAGCCCCGCCGGGACAACTAACTATGGCTACACCTTC. Translation gives CASSPAGTTNYGYTF.

With regard to this clone: Because it lacks the conserved phenylalanine or tryptophan at the end, this CDR3 is likely a read error. Because the CDR3's place on the DNA is in doubt, the DNA is left out and the CDR3 is given as listed by TCRdb. The J gene is TRBJ1-1, the V gene TRBV12-1. TRBV12-1 is a listed pseudogene. The CDR3 contains 9 residues when both ends are counted. The CDR3 is CASSFSGGR.

The J gene is TRBJ1-5, the V gene TRBV28; TRBD1 aligns across 10 bases. The junction had 5 bases not matched to a gene; V was cut back by 4 bases and J by 5 bases. This CDR3 has 15 residues. Germline lookup yields CDR1 MDHEN and CDR2 SYDVKM. Written as DNA, the CDR3 is TGTGCCAGCAGTTCCCTCGGGACAGGGGATCAGCCCCAGCATTTT. Translating gives CASSSLGTGDQPQHF. Full variable domain (rest looked up from reference TRBV28 and TRBJ1-5): DVKVTQSSRYLVKRTGEKVFLECVQDMDHENMFWYRQDPGLGLRLIYFSYDVKMKEKGDIPEGYSVSREKKERFSLILESASTNQTSMYLCASSSLGTGDQPQHFGDGTRLSIL.

The gene calls are TRBV5-1 and TRBJ1-1, with 8 bases matching TRBD1. There are 20 residues in the CDR3. In germline, CDR1 is SGHRS, CDR2 YFSETQ. Trimming took 0 bases from V and 1 from J; bases not matched to a gene: 17. CDR3 sequence reads: CASSLEVERRDRYWNTEAFF. CDR3 coding DNA: TGCGCCAGCAGCTTGGAAGTGGAACGGAGGGACAGGTATTGGAACACTGAAGCTTTCTTT.

The chain joins TRBV7-2 to TRBJ1-2; weak D call: TRBD1 (6 bases). Trimming removed 4 bases at V and 7 bases at J, with 19 bases between. Per germline, CDR1 SGHTA and CDR2 FQGNSA. This CDR3 is built from 15 residues. The CDR3 reads CASSSIMRGGTGYTF. DNA of the CDR3: TGTGCCAGCAGCTCAATCATGAGAGGGGGAACTGGCTACACCTTC.

The J gene is TRBJ2-7, the V gene TRBV5-8; TRBD2 matches at 14 bases. CDR1 and CDR2 (germline): SGHTS, YDEGEE. This CDR3 is 15 amino acids long. V lost 4 bases, J lost 9 bases, and 9 bases stayed unmatched. DNA for the CDR3: TGTGCCAGCAGCCAAAGTGGACTAGCGGGGGGCCTGCAGTACTTC. Translation gives CASSQSGLAGGLQYF.

The V call is TRBV7-3, the J call TRBJ1-4, with D tentatively TRBD1 (6 bases). The V and J ends lost 4 bases and 4 bases respectively, with 13 bases between them. The CDR3 has 15 residues. Germline loops: CDR1 SGHTA, CDR2 FQGTGA. The CDR3 DNA reads TGTGCCAGCAGCTCCCAGACAGGACATAATGAAAAACTGTTTTTT. Translated, it gives CASSSQTGHNEKLFF.

V is TRBV9 and J is TRBJ2-1, with 10 positions matching TRBD1. V lost 2 bases, J lost 4 bases, and 9 bases stayed unmatched. This CDR3 has 17 residues. Germline V gene sequence: CDR1 SGDLS, CDR2 YYNGEE. The CDR3 bases are TGTGCCAGCAGCGTCCTCGCCGGGACAGGGGCTTACAATGAGCAGTTCTTC. Amino acids: CASSVLAGTGAYNEQFF.

V gene TRBV5-8 combines with J gene TRBJ2-2; 7 bases agree with TRBD2. CDR1 and CDR2 (germline): SGHTS, YDEGEE. With 2 bases clipped from V and 1 base from J, the junction kept 11 bases outside the gene matches. The CDR3 covers 18 residues. The CDR3 region is CASSFRPGGRRNTGELFF. CDR3 bases: TGTGCCAGCAGCTTCCGTCCGGGGGGTCGACGGAACACCGGGGAGCTGTTTTTT. Drawing the rest from reference TRBV5-8 and TRBJ2-2, the complete variable domain is EAGVTQSPTHLIKTRGQQATLRCSPISGHTSVYWYQQALGLGLQFLLWYDEGEERNRGNFPPRFSGRQFPNYSSELNVNALELEDSALYLCASSFRPGGRRNTGELFFGEGSRLTVL.

V gene TRBV7-2 combines with J gene TRBJ2-5; 10 bases match TRBD2. The trim removed 1 base at V and 1 base at J, leaving 3 bases unmatched. CDR3 size: 16 residues. Per germline, CDR1 SGHTA and CDR2 FQGNSA. The CDR3 sequence is CASSLELAGSQETQYF. CDR3 nucleotide sequence: TGTGCCAGCAGCTTAGAACTAGCGGGGAGCCAAGAGACCCAGTACTTC.

The chain couples TRBV5-1 to TRBJ1-1; 9 nucleotides align to TRBD1. Germline trimming cut 3 bases from V and 7 bases from J; bases unmatched to any gene: 10. The CDR3 extends over 15 amino acids. CDR1 and CDR2 (germline): SGHRS, YFSETQ. CDR3 sequence (DNA): TGCGCCAGCAGCTGGGGGACAGGGAAGATGGGTGAAGCTTTCTTT. Its protein is CASSWGTGKMGEAFF.

The rearrangement joins TRBV6-6 to TRBJ2-7; 8 positions agree with TRBD1. CDR3 length equals 14 residues. Trimming removed 7 bases from V and 4 bases from J; junction bases left unmatched: 9. Germline values: CDR1 MNHNY, CDR2 SVGAGI (reference sequence). CDR3 nucleotides: TGTGCCAGCATCACAGACAGGGGTGTTTACGAGCAGTACTTC. Translated, it gives CASITDRGVYEQYF.

V gene TRBV7-9 combines with J gene TRBJ1-6; perhaps TRBD1 as D (6 bases). This CDR3 spans 16 amino acids. Trimming took off 3 bases at V and 6 bases at J, with 15 bases between the two ends. CDR1 SEHNR and CDR2 FQNEAQ come from the germline V gene (reference sequence). The CDR3 nucleotides read TGTGCCAGCAGCTTGGTCGTGGGGGCGCTTAATTCACCCCTCCACTTT. Protein: CASSLVVGALNSPLHF. Filled out from reference TRBV7-9 and TRBJ1-6, the complete variable domain reads DTGVSQNPRHKITKRGQNVTFRCDPISEHNRLYWYRQTLGQGPEFLTYFQNEAQLEKSRLLSDRFSAERPKGSFSTLEIQRTEQGDSAMYLCASSLVVGALNSPLHFGNGTRLTVT.

This chain joins TRBV9 and TRBJ2-2, with D unresolved. The V end was cut by 0 bases, the J end by 4 bases, with 10 bases between. Germline CDR1 is SGDLS and CDR2 is YYNGEE. The CDR3 is 15 residues long. CDR3 bases: TGTGCCAGCAGCGTAGTTGGGCGTGGCACCGGGGAGCTGTTTTTT. The encoded protein is CASSVVGRGTGELFF.